The source of this T cell receptor beta chain is a study of T cell responses to AZD1222 COVID-19 vaccine. Sequencing was performed with immunoSEQ multiplex PCR; in TCRdb, only in-frame clones are kept and a portion is missing. The data contain 170,000 or so clones, 90% to 95% of them singletons. Remarks on this clone: The antigen is undetermined.

Broader study findings: White British donors predominated, females outnumbered males, and clonal diversity was possibly underestimated. Spike-specific TCR breadth and depth both grew after two AZD1222 doses. Without day 14 samples, only post-peak T cell repertoires were studied.

The germline V gene encodes CDR1 SGHAT and CDR2 FQNNGV. V was cut by 1 base and J by 4 bases, with 11 bases left in between. This CDR3 contains 14 residues. The clonotype comes from an adult in good health. This chain uses TRBV11-2 with TRBJ2-7, with unresolved D. The sequencing here drew on peripheral blood, taken on day 0 of AZD1222 vaccination. CDR3 DNA sequence: TGTGCCAGCAGCTTAGCTATTCTCTCTTACGAGCAGTACTTC. Protein product: CASSLAILSYEQYF. The full variable domain, in which reference TRBV11-2 and TRBJ2-7 provide the parts outside the CDR3, is EAGVAQSPRYKIIEKRQSVAFWCNPISGHATLYWYQQILGQGPKLLIQFQNNGVVDDSQLPKDRFSAERLKGVDSTLKIQPAKLEDSAVYLCASSLAILSYEQYFGPGTRLTVT.